This TCR beta chain was sequenced for a study of early T cells in non-severe SARS-CoV-2 infection (dated by TCRdb to 2020 to 2023). As for the study more broadly: Because TCR sequencing was done on bulk RNA from unsorted whole blood, the alpha and beta chains could not be paired.

The study was a case-control design nested within a healthcare worker cohort in London, UK, with weekly nasopharyngeal swab PCR tests and blood sampling. Between 23 and 31 March 2020, the week of the UK lockdown, healthcare workers were enrolled and then followed up weekly for as long as 16 weeks. What the study reported, not specific to this receptor: VDJdb matching was skewed toward anti-spike CD8 responses, so virus-specific expansions were likely underestimated and private and CD4 specificities were missed.

Receptors were amplified or captured by 5' RACE. The data were produced on a NextSeq 500. To correct for sequencing error and PCR bias, the TCR library protocol tagged individual cDNA molecules with unique molecular identifiers. Sequencing covered both TCR alpha and beta chains, and within each sample the abundances of alpha and beta sequences were tightly co-correlated. Under the source paper's analysis protocol: Decombinator V4 was used to annotate TCR sequences for V gene, J gene and CDR3. Expanded TCRs were defined as changing significantly between any two time points under a Poisson model with p below 0.0001. TCR abundances were normalised to the total number of TCRs sequenced in each sample and reported as counts per million. MAIT TCRs were defined by TRAV1-2 paired with TRAJ12, TRAJ20 or TRAJ33, and iNKT TCRs by TRAV10 paired with TRAJ18. VDJdb, accessed 1 November 2021, was searched for CMV, EBV and SARS-CoV-2 annotated TCRs, with TCRs annotated for multiple antigens excluded. Through fastp at Q25 and MiXCR, TCRdb rebuilt clones from the public reads, retaining in-frame beta chains. Every entry covers one CDR3 protein and lists the most common genes and DNA from its rows. The V and J calls here are based on TCRdb, not the publication. The sample table contains tens of thousands of distinct CDR3 sequences; only one count was recorded for over 5% of them. 2.6% of the sample lies in the top ten.

Sequences MNHEY (CDR1) and SMNVEV (CDR2) are obtained from the germline V gene (reference sequence). Including the terminal cysteine and phenylalanine, the CDR3 comprises 15 residues. CDR3 DNA is the only sequence kept; it has 45 bases, read in frame from the first base. V has 5 bases trimmed and J has 4 bases trimmed; junction bases matching no gene number 9. About this clonotype: There is no known antigen for this receptor. No per-base quality is available; no much larger clone lies one base away.

The specimen was whole blood. The rearrangement joined TRBV27 to TRBJ1-1; 8 nucleotides in the junction match TRBD1. The sequence derives from an adult who was a healthcare worker with PCR-confirmed SARS-CoV-2 infection or an uninfected control (not recorded which). The DNA sequence is TGTGCCAGCAGTCCTCGACAGGGGATGGGCACTGAAGCTTTCTTT. Translated, this gives CASSPRQGMGTEAFF.